One sample yielded the 9 T cell receptor beta chains listed below, sequenced in a study of T cell responses to AZD1222 COVID-19 vaccine. Sequenced by immunoSEQ multiplex PCR; TCRdb stores in-frame clones only, minus some. The table includes tens of thousands of clones, 90% detected once. The specimen comprised peripheral blood, sampled on day 0 of AZD1222 vaccination. The receptors were sampled from an adult in good health.

The gene calls are TRBV24-1 and TRBJ1-2; 11 bases map to TRBD1. J lost 3 bases, V lost 3 bases, and 11 bases had no gene match. The CDR3 is made up of 18 amino acids. Germline V CDR1 and CDR2: KGHDR, SFDVKD. The DNA of the CDR3 is TGTGCCACCAGTGATGCCACCACGGGACAGGGGGGCTACTATGGCTACACCTTC. Translating gives CATSDATTGQGGYYGYTF.

The chain links TRBV5-1 to TRBJ1-2; 9 bases agree with TRBD1. The CDR3 totals 15 residues. Trimming at V came to 4 bases and at J to 0 bases, leaving 4 bases not matched to a gene. The germline V gene has CDR1 SGHRS and CDR2 YFSETQ. CDR3 sequence (DNA): TGCGCCAGCAGCGGAGGGACAGGGTCTAACTATGGCTACACCTTC. Residues: CASSGGTGSNYGYTF.

V is TRBV7-9 and J is TRBJ1-4, with D possibly TRBD1 on 5 matching bases. Per germline, CDR1 SEHNR and CDR2 FQNEAQ (reference sequence). V dropped 0 bases and J dropped 5 bases, with 13 bases sitting between them. The CDR3 has 16 amino acids. The chain's CDR3 is CASSLAMPQGNEKLFF. The CDR3 DNA sequence: TGTGCCAGCAGCTTAGCGATGCCCCAGGGAAATGAAAAACTGTTTTTT.

The gene calls are TRBV19 and TRBJ2-1; 9 nucleotides line up with TRBD1. Unmatched junction bases numbered 7, after V lost 7 bases and J lost 6 bases. There are 14 residues in the CDR3. In germline, CDR1 is LNHDA, CDR2 SQIVND (reference sequence). The DNA for the CDR3 is TGTGCCAGTACTAGGGACAGGGCCTCCAATGAGCAGTTCTTC. Its protein is CASTRDRASNEQFF.

This clone was detected a few times. The V gene is TRBV9, the J gene TRBJ2-7; 8 nucleotides match TRBD2. Trimming cost V 7 bases and J 4 bases; bases outside gene matches: 10. Germline V gives CDR1 SGDLS, CDR2 YYNGEE. The CDR3 is 14 residues long. CDR3 in DNA: TGTGCCAGCTCAACAGCGGGGGACTTATACGAGCAGTACTTC. As protein: CASSTAGDLYEQYF.

This chain joins TRBV7-3 and TRBJ2-3, with D uncertain. Germline CDR1 is SGHTA and CDR2 is FQGTGA. This CDR3 contains 13 residues. V lost 8 bases to trimming and J lost 2 bases, with 11 bases between them. In DNA form, the CDR3 reads TGTGCCAGCTCTGCAGCAAACACAGATACGCAGTATTTT. Its protein product is CASSAANTDTQYF.

The chain carries TRBV18 and TRBJ1-5; TRBD1 matches 7 bases. This CDR3 has 15 residues. CDR1 KGHSH and CDR2 LQKENI come from the germline V gene. V shed 2 bases and J 2 bases; nucleotides not matched to a gene: 3. The CDR3 spells CASSPGTEGNQPQHF. DNA for the CDR3: TGTGCCAGCTCACCAGGGACAGAAGGCAATCAGCCCCAGCATTTT.

About this clone itself: This specimen includes other DNA sequences encoding the same CDR3. The chain combines TRBV3-1 (or the pseudogene TRBV3-2) with TRBJ2-1; no firm D call. CDR3 length equals 12 residues. Germline V gene data show CDR1 as LGHDT and CDR2 as YNNKEL (reference sequence). Deletions cut 1 base from V and 4 bases from J, with 2 bases between. The CDR3 DNA sequence: TGTGCCAGCAGCCAAGCTTACAATGAGCAGTTCTTC. Translating gives CASSQAYNEQFF.

This clone was found a few times. The chain employs TRBV27 and TRBJ1-4; 10 bases agree with TRBD1. Germline V gene sequence: CDR1 MNHEY, CDR2 SMNVEV (reference sequence). V was clipped by 2 bases and J by 4 bases; unmatched bases: 4. The CDR3 loop spans 16 amino acids. The CDR3 region has the DNA TGTGCCAGCAGTTTAGCCGGGACAGGGGATAATGAAAAACTGTTTTTT. Residues: CASSLAGTGDNEKLFF. The whole variable domain, filled in from reference TRBV27 and TRBJ1-4, reads EAQVTQNPRYLITVTGKKLTVTCSQNMNHEYMSWYRQDPGLGLRQIYYSMNVEVTDKGDVPEGYKVSRKEKRNFPLILESPSPNQTSLYFCASSLAGTGDNEKLFFGSGTQLSVL.